These 20 T cell receptor beta chains were all obtained from the same sample, sequenced in a study of CD8 T cells in Susac syndrome. The RNA, 0.5 to 1 ug, was put through reverse transcription using random hexamers. A single record per CDR3 protein comes from TCRdb applying MiXCR to the immunoSEQ multiplex PCR reads. Here the sample spans about 250,000 distinct CDR3 sequences, around 93% being singletons. Sequencing input: CD4+ T cells from PBMCs. These receptors all stem from a human donor with multiple sclerosis.

This chain links TRBV20-1 with TRBJ2-3; 9 bases align to TRBD2. Germline V gene lookup returns CDR1 DFQATT and CDR2 SNEGSKA (reference sequence). The CDR3 totals 16 residues. J was trimmed by 2 bases and V by 1 base; bases with no gene match: 7. CDR3: CSARGGTSLSTDTQYF. As DNA, the CDR3 is TGCAGTGCTAGAGGCGGGACTAGCTTATCCACAGATACGCAGTATTTT.

This chain joins TRBV28 and TRBJ2-7; 8 nucleotides align to TRBD2. The CDR3 spans 15 residues. Germline CDR1 reads MDHEN; CDR2 reads SYDVKM. V gave up 5 bases and J gave up 2 bases; unmatched junction bases: 8. CDR3 sequence reads: CASSAPGLGTYEQYF. The CDR3 bases are TGTGCCAGCAGTGCCCCGGGACTAGGCACCTACGAGCAGTACTTC.

The genes are TRBV20-1 and TRBJ2-7; no firm D call. Looked up from germline, CDR1 is DFQATT and CDR2 is SNEGSKA (reference sequence). Trimming cost V 0 bases and J 5 bases, with 14 bases left between them. This CDR3 region has 14 residues. CDR3 coding DNA: TGCAGTGCTAGAGATAGAAAGCAGGTCGACGAGCAGTACTTC. This translates into CSARDRKQVDEQYF.

The chain uses TRBV2 and TRBJ1-3; D is undetermined. V lost 2 bases and J 0 bases, leaving 11 bases between the germline ends. The CDR3 is 16 amino acids. Germline lookup yields CDR1 SNHLY and CDR2 FYNNEI. The CDR3: CASSELGPSSGNTIYF. CDR3 DNA sequence: TGTGCCAGCAGTGAACTAGGGCCCAGCTCTGGAAACACCATATATTTT. Variable domain in full (rest from reference TRBV2 and TRBJ1-3): EPEVTQTPSHQVTQMGQEVILRCVPISNHLYFYWYRQILGQKVEFLVSFYNNEISEKSEIFDDQFSVERPDGSNFTLKIRSTKLEDSAMYFCASSELGPSSGNTIYFGEGSWLTVV.

This chain links TRBV4-1 with TRBJ2-2; 10 bases agree with TRBD2. Germline V gene sequence: CDR1 MGHRA, CDR2 YSYEKL. CDR3 size: 17 residues. With V trimmed by 1 base and J by 1 base, 3 bases remained unmatched. The CDR3 loop reads CASSQGWTSGNTGELFF. The CDR3 nucleotides read TGCGCCAGCAGCCAAGGGTGGACTAGCGGGAACACCGGGGAGCTGTTTTTT.

The rearrangement links TRBV30 to TRBJ2-2; possibly TRBD1 for D (5 bases). This CDR3 is built from 11 residues. Germline values: CDR1 GTSNPN, CDR2 SVGIG (reference sequence). V lost 5 bases, J lost 6 bases, and 7 bases lay in between. Written as DNA, the CDR3 is TGTGCCTGGGCAGGGTCCGGGGAGCTGTTTTTT. Protein: CAWAGSGELFF. Drawing the rest from reference TRBV30 and TRBJ2-2, the complete variable domain is SQTIHQWPATLVQPVGSPLSLECTVEGTSNPNLYWYRQAAGRGLQLLFYSVGIGQISSEVPQNLSASRPQDRQFILSSKKLLLSDSGFYLCAWAGSGELFFGEGSRLTVL.

This clonotype was recorded only once. The chain employs TRBV11-2 and TRBJ2-1; 8 bases match TRBD1. The J segment lost 7 bases and the V segment lost 7 bases, leaving 18 bases of the junction unmatched. This CDR3 has 17 amino acids. CDR1 is SGHAT and CDR2 is FQNNGV in the germline V gene. Written as DNA, the CDR3 is TGTGCCAGCACCATTGGACCGACAGGGGCTGGCAGGAATGAGCAGTTCTTC. Encoded protein: CASTIGPTGAGRNEQFF.

The V and J genes are TRBV12-3 or TRBV12-4 and TRBJ2-4; D possibly corresponds to TRBD2 (5 bases). Deletions cut 5 bases from V and 1 base from J, with 12 bases between. The CDR3 has 15 residues. CDR3 DNA sequence: TGTGCCAGCAGTCCGCACGGGGTGGCCAAAAACATTCAGTACTTC. Its protein is CASSPHGVAKNIQYF.

The rearrangement joins TRBV24-1 to TRBJ2-3; D unresolved. This CDR3 region has 12 residues. Trimming shortened V by 5 bases and J by 2 bases, and 4 bases separated the two germline ends. Germline V lookup: CDR1 KGHDR, CDR2 SFDVKD. The CDR3 coding sequence is TGTGCCACCAGTGGCCTCACAGATACGCAGTATTTT. The encoded protein is CATSGLTDTQYF.

The rearrangement uses TRBV20-1 and TRBJ2-1; 7 bases line up with TRBD1. V was pared by 5 bases and J by 13 bases, with 8 bases of the junction left unmatched. The CDR3 contains 11 residues. From germline, CDR1 is DFQATT and CDR2 SNEGSKA (reference sequence). CDR3 nucleotides: TGCAGTGCTCGAAGGGACAGTCAACAGTTCTTC. Amino acids: CSARRDSQQFF.

The chain couples TRBV2 to TRBJ2-5, with D possibly being TRBD2 (6 bases). The CDR3 is 13 residues long. Germline loops: CDR1 SNHLY, CDR2 FYNNEI. V lost 6 bases and J lost 5, with 13 bases in between. CDR3 in DNA: TGTGCCAGCAGGGCGGGACCCACGGAGACCCAGTACTTC. Amino acids: CASRAGPTETQYF.

The J gene is TRBJ2-5, the V gene TRBV29-1; D possibly corresponds to TRBD2 (7 bases). The CDR3 covers 12 residues. V was trimmed by 5 bases and J by 5 bases, leaving 12 bases between them. Germline V gives CDR1 SQVTM, CDR2 ANQGSEA. Here the CDR3 DNA reads TGCAGCGTTATGGGGGGGCGGGAGACCCAGTACTTC. Translation gives CSVMGGRETQYF.

The chain recombines TRBV6-6 with TRBJ2-1, with D hard to call. Trimming removed 2 bases at V and 4 bases at J, with 9 bases between. CDR3 size: 14 residues. Germline CDR1 reads MNHNY; CDR2 reads SVGAGI (reference sequence). CDR3 loop: CASSYRSEYNEQFF. CDR3 coding DNA: TGTGCCAGCAGTTACAGGAGTGAGTACAATGAGCAGTTCTTC.

The chain couples TRBV20-1 to TRBJ2-3; 8 nucleotides match TRBD2. The CDR3 totals 13 residues. The V segment lost 8 bases and the J segment 5 bases; nucleotides outside the gene matches: 9. The V gene's germline CDR1 is DFQATT and CDR2 SNEGSKA (reference sequence). DNA of the CDR3: TGCAGTCTACACAGCGGGAGTCAAGATACGCAGTATTTT. This translates into CSLHSGSQDTQYF.

The chain links TRBV2 to TRBJ1-2; D might be TRBD1 (5 bases). V lost 11 bases, J lost 7 bases, and 11 bases lay in between. The germline V gene has CDR1 SNHLY and CDR2 FYNNEI. The CDR3 extends over 10 amino acids. The CDR3 spells CAATGGGYTF. Here the CDR3 DNA reads TGTGCCGCAACAGGTGGTGGCTACACCTTC.

The chain links TRBV20-1 to TRBJ2-1; perhaps TRBD1 as D (5 bases). The CDR3 sequence is 10 residues long. Looked up from germline, CDR1 is DFQATT and CDR2 is SNEGSKA (reference sequence). V lost 4 bases to trimming and J lost 7 bases, with 5 bases between them. CDR3 nucleotides: TGCAGTGCTACAGGGAATGAGCAGTTCTTC. Its translation: CSATGNEQFF.

The chain combines TRBV27 with TRBJ2-7, with 8 bases lining up with TRBD1. Germline CDR1 and CDR2: MNHEY and SMNVEV (reference sequence). The CDR3 spans 14 residues. V trimming: 5 bases; J trimming: 4 bases; junction bases outside the gene matches: 7. The CDR3 coding sequence is TGTGCCAGCAGTCCCCAGGGGGCGGAGTACGAGCAGTACGTC. As protein: CASSPQGAEYEQYV.

This clonotype was recorded only once. The V call is TRBV3-1, the J call TRBJ2-6, with 9 positions matching TRBD1. V lost 1 base and J lost 4; bases outside the gene matches: 8. Germline CDR1 is LGHDT and CDR2 is YNNKEL (reference sequence). The CDR3 has 18 residues. CDR3 residues: CASSQAWGQGPGANVLTF. The CDR3 DNA reads as TGTGCCAGCAGCCAAGCATGGGGACAGGGTCCCGGGGCCAACGTCCTGACTTTC.

The rearrangement joins TRBV2 to TRBJ2-3; D is unclear. The CDR3 has 13 residues. V was clipped by 6 bases and J by 2 bases, with 9 bases between them. Germline lookup yields CDR1 SNHLY and CDR2 FYNNEI. CDR3: CASSVDFTDTQYF. The CDR3 DNA reads as TGTGCCAGCAGCGTCGACTTCACAGATACGCAGTATTTT.

The count of this clonotype is one. The chain is built from TRBV2 and TRBJ2-1; TRBD2 matches at 9 bases. V shed 7 bases and J 9 bases; nucleotides not matched to a gene: 7. Germline CDR1 SNHLY, CDR2 FYNNEI. The CDR3 is 13 residues long. CDR3 region: CASTAGGPGEQFF. In DNA form, the CDR3 reads TGTGCCAGCACGGCGGGAGGGCCAGGTGAGCAGTTCTTC.